The present T cell receptor (beta chain) was sequenced within a study of T cells in localized non-small cell lung cancer. Here immunoSEQ multiplex PCR was the method, and the copy in TCRdb shows in-frame clones only, minus some. The data show around 40,000 clones, around nine tenths seen once. Looked up from germline, CDR1 is LGHNA and CDR2 is YSLEER. CDR3 size: 16 residues. V was trimmed by 4 bases and J by 4 bases, leaving 16 bases between them. The rearrangement joins TRBV4-3 to TRBJ2-2; the D gene could be TRBD1 or TRBD2 (5 bases each). This specimen was peripheral blood, taken before any cancer treatment. This receptor was identified in a female donor of 60 years or more with stage I squamous cell lung carcinoma. DNA of the CDR3: TGCGCCAGCAGCCCGGGACCAAGTCATGCCACCGGGGAGCTGTTTTTT. Protein sequence: CASSPGPSHATGELFF.